Below, 19 T cell receptor beta chains from the same sample are listed, as sequenced in a study of blood T cell repertoires in COVID-19. Generated by immunoSEQ multiplex PCR, the TCRdb table keeps only in-frame clones and is missing some. The sample has about 100,000 clones, around 86% seen once; the top ten hold 2% to 3%. Specimen: PBMCs or T cells enriched from blood (not recorded which). The receptor source for this set is a woman in her fifties or sixties who had recovered from COVID-19.

The chain recombines TRBV3-1 (or the pseudogene TRBV3-2) with TRBJ2-3; tentatively, D is TRBD2 (6 bases). The CDR3 is made up of 17 amino acids. Trimming pared 0 bases from V and 0 bases from J, leaving 13 bases between. Germline CDR1 LGHDT, CDR2 YNNKEL (reference sequence). The CDR3 region is CASSQDHGGVSTDTQYF. The CDR3 DNA reads as TGTGCCAGCAGCCAAGATCACGGCGGGGTAAGCACAGATACGCAGTATTTT.

The V gene is TRBV14, the J gene TRBJ1-4, with D perhaps TRBD1 (6 bases). Trimming took off 1 base at V and 7 bases at J, with 16 bases between the two ends. The V gene's germline CDR1 is SGHDN and CDR2 FVKESK. The CDR3 is 16 amino acids. The CDR3 DNA reads as TGTGCCAGCAGCCAAGTGGGAAGGGGGGGACGTGAAAAACTGTTTTTT. It codes for CASSQVGRGGREKLFF.

This clone showed up just once. This chain connects TRBV4-1 to TRBJ2-7, with a tentative D call TRBD1 (5 bases). Trimming removed 4 bases from V and 7 bases from J, with 26 bases in between. From germline, CDR1 is MGHRA and CDR2 YSYEKL. The CDR3 covers 17 residues. The CDR3 DNA follows: TGCGCCAGCAGCCGCGTGCCGCCCAGGGTCGGGTTCGGTGAGCAGTACTTC. Protein product: CASSRVPPRVGFGEQYF.

The V call is TRBV14, the J call TRBJ2-7, with a tentative D call TRBD1 (6 bases). The germline V and J ends were trimmed by 1 base and 2 bases, with 18 bases remaining between them. The CDR3 loop spans 17 amino acids. The germline CDR1 and CDR2 sequences are SGHDN and FVKESK. Written as DNA, the CDR3 is TGTGCCAGCAGCCAAGTTGGGCTCCGGGACACCACCTACGAGCAGTACTTC. Its protein product is CASSQVGLRDTTYEQYF.

This chain uses TRBV3-1 (or the pseudogene TRBV3-2) with TRBJ2-5, with D possibly matching TRBD2 (6 bases). From germline, CDR1 is LGHDT and CDR2 YNNKEL (reference sequence). CDR3 size: 16 residues. Trimming took 1 base from V and 5 from J, leaving 17 bases between them. CDR3 residues: CASSQALVPEGETQYF. CDR3 nucleotides: TGTGCCAGCAGCCAAGCTCTAGTGCCGGAGGGGGAGACCCAGTACTTC.

The chain links TRBV5-1 to TRBJ2-7; 11 positions agree with TRBD1. The CDR3 is 16 residues long. Germline values: CDR1 SGHRS, CDR2 YFSETQ. Trimming took 7 bases from V and 3 from J; bases not matched to a gene: 12. The CDR3 loop is CASELGGTGGSYEQYF. The CDR3 coding sequence is TGCGCCAGCGAATTAGGGGGGACAGGGGGAAGCTACGAGCAGTACTTC.

In this sample, this clone turned up once. The rearrangement links TRBV2 to TRBJ1-2, with 10 bases aligning to TRBD1. V trimming: 10 bases; J trimming: 5 bases; junction bases outside the gene matches: 13. The CDR3 is 15 residues long. Germline V lookup: CDR1 SNHLY, CDR2 FYNNEI. CDR3: CATPVGGQGPYGYTF. The CDR3 region has the DNA TGTGCCACCCCAGTTGGGGGACAGGGGCCGTATGGCTACACCTTC.

This chain uses TRBV24-1 with TRBJ2-1; 8 bases are a match to TRBD1. The CDR3 runs 15 residues. V shed 3 bases, J shed 2 bases, and the junction held 2 bases outside the gene matches. The germline gives CDR1 KGHDR, CDR2 SFDVKD. The CDR3 coding sequence is TGTGCCACCAGTGATGGGGACAGGACCTACAATGAGCAGTTCTTC. Translating gives CATSDGDRTYNEQFF.

This chain connects TRBV27 to TRBJ2-7; perhaps TRBD2 as D (5 bases). V was shortened by 6 bases and J by 6 bases, with 12 bases between the two germline ends. CDR1 is MNHEY, CDR2 SMNVEV, per germline (reference sequence). CDR3 size: 12 residues. The CDR3 sequence: CASRGTAGEQYF. For the CDR3, the DNA is TGTGCCAGCAGGGGAACCGCGGGCGAGCAGTACTTC.

The J gene is TRBJ2-7, the V gene TRBV7-2; the match to TRBD1 covers 7 bases. Germline lookup yields CDR1 SGHTA and CDR2 FQGNSA. The CDR3 length is 16 residues. V gave up 4 bases and J gave up 3 bases; unmatched junction bases: 12. As DNA, the CDR3 is TGTGCCAGCAGCTATTCGACAGGGATAGGGTTCTACGAGCAGTACTTC. Translating gives CASSYSTGIGFYEQYF. Complete variable domain (other parts from reference TRBV7-2 and TRBJ2-7): GAGVSQSPSNKVTEKGKDVELRCDPISGHTALYWYRQSLGQGLEFLIYFQGNSAPDKSGLPSDRFSAERTGGSVSTLTIQRTQQEDSAVYLCASSYSTGIGFYEQYFGPGTRLTVT.

The chain joins TRBV5-4 to TRBJ2-7; weak D call: TRBD2 (5 bases). The CDR3 runs 14 residues. Per the germline V gene, CDR1 is SGHNT and CDR2 is YYREEE (reference sequence). The germline V and J ends were trimmed by 4 bases and 3 bases, with 14 bases remaining between them. Written as DNA, the CDR3 is TGTGCCAGCAGCAGGCATACTAGTTTCTACGAGCAGTACTTC. It encodes CASSRHTSFYEQYF.

V gene TRBV10-3 combines with J gene TRBJ2-7, with a weak D call TRBD1 (5 bases). Germline V gene lookup returns CDR1 ENHRY and CDR2 SYGVKD. V gave up 5 bases and J gave up 5 bases, with 10 bases separating them. The CDR3 has 12 residues. CDR3 nucleotide sequence: TGTGCCATCAGTTTACAGGTAGACGAGCAGTACTTC. It is translated as CAISLQVDEQYF.

This clone appeared a few times. The chain uses TRBV4-1 and TRBJ1-2; 9 positions match TRBD1. The V gene's germline CDR1 is MGHRA and CDR2 YSYEKL. J lost 4 bases, V lost 2 bases, and 8 bases had no gene match. The CDR3 spans 16 residues. As DNA, the CDR3 is TGCGCCAGCAGCCAACCTAGGGACAGGGAAATCTATGGCTACACCTTC. This gives the protein CASSQPRDREIYGYTF.

To note about this clone: One junction end disagrees with the germline gene, perhaps due to a read error. This sequence joins TRBV3-1 (or the pseudogene TRBV3-2) and TRBJ2-5, with unresolved D. This CDR3 has 12 residues. Germline-derived CDR1 and CDR2 are LGHDT and YNNKEL (reference sequence). The CDR3 protein is CASSQVRETQYF. The DNA for the CDR3 is TGTGCCAGCAGTCAAGTTCGGGAGACCCAGTACTTC.

The rearrangement links TRBV18 to TRBJ1-3; 8 bases fit TRBD1. V gave up 3 bases and J gave up 8 bases; unmatched junction bases: 6. Looked up from germline, CDR1 is KGHSH and CDR2 is LQKENI. This CDR3 has 14 residues. The DNA of the CDR3 is TGTGCCAGCTCACCGAATACAGGGGGAGACACCATATATTTT. Its protein product is CASSPNTGGDTIYF.

The chain is built from TRBV4-1 and TRBJ1-5, with no clear D. The V end lost 4 bases, the J end lost 6 bases, and 16 bases lay between the germline ends. Looked up from germline, CDR1 is MGHRA and CDR2 is YSYEKL. The CDR3 is 15 residues long. For the CDR3, the DNA is TGCGCCAGCAGCCCATACGCGGGCGCCGGTCAGCCCCAGCATTTT. Residues: CASSPYAGAGQPQHF.

This sequence joins TRBV14 and TRBJ2-6; D might be TRBD1 (5 bases). The V gene's germline CDR1 is SGHDN and CDR2 FVKESK. Between the trimmed V and J ends, which lost 2 bases and 0 bases, there was a span of 11 bases. The CDR3 has 17 amino acids. Here the CDR3 DNA reads TGTGCCAGCAGCCAACGACAGATACTCTCTGGGGCCAACGTCCTGACTTTC. It is translated as CASSQRQILSGANVLTF.

This clone has just one count. The genes are TRBV5-4 and TRBJ2-5; D is undetermined. This CDR3 has 15 residues. V was trimmed by 3 bases and J by 5 bases, leaving 17 bases between them. Germline CDR1 reads SGHNT; CDR2 reads YYREEE (reference sequence). The CDR3 protein is CASSSSGAPPETQYF. CDR3 DNA sequence: TGTGCCAGCAGCTCCTCAGGTGCCCCTCCTGAGACCCAGTACTTC.

The chain is built from TRBV6-5 and TRBJ2-7; the match to TRBD2 covers 7 bases. From germline, CDR1 is MNHEY and CDR2 SVGAGI. This CDR3 spans 13 amino acids. With V trimmed by 6 bases and J by 1 base, 3 bases remained unmatched. The CDR3 loop reads CASRLALSYEQYF. The CDR3 DNA reads as TGTGCCAGCAGACTAGCGCTTTCCTACGAGCAGTACTTC.